What follows are 14 T cell receptor beta chains derived from one specimen sequenced in a study of blood T cells in healthy people across ages. The use of a sample-barcoded 5' primer and a J-beta primer mix characterized a second PCR of roughly 7 to 12 cycles. Using its own MiXCR run on the 5' RACE reads, TCRdb lists one record per CDR3 protein. The sample gives more than 600,000 distinct CDR3 sequences, more than 20% of which show up once; around 9.2% is in the top ten. This same sample was also taken into another study, of T cells of mothers and their children.

The sequenced sample consisted of blood. The source of these receptors is a boy younger than 18 in good health.

The chain couples TRBV9 to TRBJ2-2; tentatively, D is TRBD2 (6 bases). This CDR3 is built from 17 residues. Between the trimmed V and J ends, which lost 0 bases and 11 bases, there was a span of 23 bases. Germline CDR1 is SGDLS and CDR2 is YYNGEE. The CDR3 spells CASSVGGGRLFGGELFF. For the CDR3, the DNA is TGTGCCAGCAGCGTAGGGGGAGGAAGGCTGTTCGGTGGTGAGCTGTTTTTT.

J is TRBJ2-5 and V is TRBV6-5, with 8 bases aligning to TRBD2. Germline V CDR1 and CDR2: MNHEY, SVGAGI. The CDR3 has 17 residues. V trimming: 2 bases; J trimming: 2 bases; junction bases outside the gene matches: 10. CDR3 sequence (DNA): TGTGCCAGCAGTTACCTTCGAGCGGGGGCAACGCAAGAGACCCAGTACTTC. Translation: CASSYLRAGATQETQYF.

This clonotype was detected many times. The J gene is TRBJ1-4, the V gene TRBV4-1; perhaps TRBD1 as D (6 bases). This CDR3 comprises 15 residues. Germline V gene data show CDR1 as MGHRA and CDR2 as YSYEKL. With 4 bases removed from V and 0 bases from J, the gap between germline ends came to 9 bases. The chain's CDR3 is CASSPRQATNEKLFF. In DNA form, the CDR3 reads TGCGCCAGCAGCCCGCGACAGGCAACTAATGAAAAACTGTTTTTT.

The rearrangement links TRBV28 to TRBJ2-1, with D maybe TRBD2 (5 bases). Between the trimmed V and J ends, which lost 7 bases and 4 bases, there was a span of 14 bases. Germline assignment: CDR1 MDHEN and CDR2 SYDVKM. The CDR3 sequence is 14 residues long. Here the CDR3 DNA reads TGTGCCAGCAAAGGACTTTCAATTTACAATGAGCAGTTCTTC. Translating gives CASKGLSIYNEQFF.

V usage is TRBV5-1 and J usage is TRBJ2-5, with TRBD2 identical over 10 bases. V lost 4 bases to trimming and J lost 4 bases; unmatched junction nucleotides: 10. Germline loops: CDR1 SGHRS, CDR2 YFSETQ. The CDR3 consists of 16 residues. The CDR3 nucleotides are TGCGCCAGCAGCCCCGGACTAGCGGAGCTCGGAGAGACCCAGTACTTC. Amino acids: CASSPGLAELGETQYF.

J is TRBJ1-1 and V is TRBV10-3; the match to TRBD1 covers 7 bases. Germline V CDR1 and CDR2: ENHRY, SYGVKD. Losses at the gene ends were 3 bases for V and 0 bases for J; bases not matched to a gene: 4. This CDR3 has 15 amino acids. CDR3 DNA sequence: TGTGCCATCAGTGACCTACAGGGGATGAACACTGAAGCTTTCTTT. Translated, it gives CAISDLQGMNTEAFF.

The chain joins TRBV27 to TRBJ2-7; the D call may be TRBD1 or TRBD2 (6 bases each). V was trimmed by 8 bases and J by 0 bases, leaving 17 bases between them. The CDR3 spans 15 residues. The germline V gene encodes CDR1 MNHEY and CDR2 SMNVEV (reference sequence). This CDR3 is CASWRGGTPSYEQYF. CDR3 DNA: TGTGCCAGCTGGAGAGGGGGGACACCCTCCTACGAGCAGTACTTC.

The chain couples TRBV21-1 to TRBJ1-6. TRBV21-1 is termed a pseudogene. This CDR3 is 11 amino acids long. The CDR3 DNA sequence: TGTGCCAGCAGCAATACTTCACCCCTCCACTTT. As protein: CASSNTSPLHF.

The CDR3 is CASDRRPQTDLAKNIQYF. The CDR3 DNA reads as TGTGCCAGCGACCGGAGGCCGCAAACAGACCTAGCCAAAAACATTCAGTACTTC. The chain employs TRBV7-4 and TRBJ2-4; tentative D call: TRBD2 (5 bases). The germline gives CDR1 SGHVT, CDR2 SQSDAQ. V lost 8 bases, J lost 0 bases, and 23 bases lay in between. This CDR3 has 18 amino acids.

V is TRBV20-1 and J is TRBJ2-2; TRBD2 is a possible D gene (6 bases). This CDR3 is built from 17 residues. The germline CDR1 and CDR2 sequences are DFQATT and SNEGSKA (reference sequence). V was shortened by 0 bases and J by 3 bases, with 17 bases between the two germline ends. The CDR3 loop reads CSARDRHVLADTGELFF. CDR3 sequence (DNA): TGCAGTGCTAGAGATCGGCACGTACTAGCTGACACCGGGGAGCTGTTTTTT.

CDR3 sequence: CASSVAMNEQFF. CDR3 DNA: TGTGCCAGCAGCGTAGCTATGAATGAGCAGTTCTTC. This chain connects TRBV9 to TRBJ2-1, with D uncertain. Germline values: CDR1 SGDLS, CDR2 YYNGEE. The CDR3 consists of 12 residues. V lost 0 bases, J lost 7 bases, and 5 bases lay in between. The full variable domain, with the rest looked up from reference TRBV9 and TRBJ2-1, is DSGVTQTPKHLITATGQRVTLRCSPRSGDLSVYWYQQSLDQGLQFLIQYYNGEERAKGNILERFSAQQFPDLHSELNLSSLELGDSALYFCASSVAMNEQFFGPGTRLTVL.

The CDR3 coding sequence is TGTGCCAGCAGCCCTCAGGGGGGCGGGGCTACTAACTATGGCTACACCTTC. Its translation: CASSPQGGGATNYGYTF. V gene TRBV7-2 combines with J gene TRBJ1-2; 7 bases align to TRBD1. The CDR3 is made up of 17 amino acids. Per germline, CDR1 SGHTA and CDR2 FQGNSA. Trimming at V came to 5 bases and at J to 0 bases, leaving 12 bases not matched to a gene.

This clonotype was counted only a few times. This sequence joins TRBV29-1 and TRBJ2-5; no firm D call. The CDR3 length is 13 residues. Germline assignment: CDR1 SQVTM and CDR2 ANQGSEA. V lost 3 bases, J lost 1 base, and 9 bases lay in between. CDR3 in DNA: TGCAGCGTTGAGGGTCCCTTCCAAGAGACCCAGTACTTC. Translating it yields CSVEGPFQETQYF.

This clonotype turned up a few times. The chain is built from TRBV20-1 and TRBJ2-5; D remains unclear. Germline lookup yields CDR1 DFQATT and CDR2 SNEGSKA (reference sequence). The CDR3 contains 12 residues. The CDR3 bases are TGCAGCCCATCGGTGTACCAAGAGACCCAGTACTTC. Its translation is CSPSVYQETQYF.